What follows describes a single T cell receptor (beta chain). Relative to the germline gene, one junction end is altered; a read error may explain this. Next came a second PCR, run for about 6 to 12 cycles, which used a sample-barcoded 5' primer along with a J-beta primer mix. TCRdb passed the 5' RACE reads through MiXCR, listing each CDR3 protein once. The table records approximately 360,000 distinct CDR3 sequences, 45% to 65% of them present only once. The CDR3 length is 13 residues. CDR1 SGHTA and CDR2 FQGTGA come from the germline V gene. This record belongs to a study of blood T cells in healthy people across ages.

The chain combines TRBV7-3 with TRBJ2-6; 9 nucleotides align to TRBD1. This TCR was sampled from a man in his 60s in good health. Sequencing input: blood. This CDR3 reads CTSSSRQGGRVTF. CDR3 DNA: TGTACCAGCAGCTCCCGACAGGGGGGAAGAGTGACTTTC.